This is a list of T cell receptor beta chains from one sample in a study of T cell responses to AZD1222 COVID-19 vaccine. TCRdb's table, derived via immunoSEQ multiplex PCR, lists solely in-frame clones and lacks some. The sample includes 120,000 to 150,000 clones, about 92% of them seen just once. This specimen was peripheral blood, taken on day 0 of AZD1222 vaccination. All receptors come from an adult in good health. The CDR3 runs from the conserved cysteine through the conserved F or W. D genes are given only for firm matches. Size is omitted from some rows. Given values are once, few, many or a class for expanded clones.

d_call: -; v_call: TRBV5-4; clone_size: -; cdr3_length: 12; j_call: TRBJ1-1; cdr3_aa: CASSLFLTEAFF; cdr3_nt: TGTGCCAGCAGCTTGTTTCTCACTGAAGCTTTCTTT
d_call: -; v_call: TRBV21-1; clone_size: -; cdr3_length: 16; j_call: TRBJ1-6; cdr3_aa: CASSKEGVSYNSPLHF; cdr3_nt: TGTGCCAGCAGCAAAGAGGGGGTCTCCTATAATTCACCCCTCCACTTT
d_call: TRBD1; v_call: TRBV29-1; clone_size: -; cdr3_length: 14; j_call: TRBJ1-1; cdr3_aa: CSVTIGTGGTEAFF; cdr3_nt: TGCAGCGTTACCATTGGGACAGGGGGCACTGAAGCTTTCTTT
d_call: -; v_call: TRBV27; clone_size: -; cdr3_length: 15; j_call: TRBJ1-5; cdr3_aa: CASGKGGEREQPQHF; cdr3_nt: TGTGCCAGCGGAAAGGGGGGCGAAAGGGAACAGCCCCAGCATTTT
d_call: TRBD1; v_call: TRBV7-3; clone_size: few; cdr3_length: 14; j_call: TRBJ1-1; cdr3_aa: CASSLEGANTEAFF; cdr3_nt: TGTGCCAGCAGCTTAGAGGGGGCGAACACTGAAGCTTTCTTT
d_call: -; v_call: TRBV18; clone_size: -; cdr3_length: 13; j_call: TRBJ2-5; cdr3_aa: CASSPPAQETQYF; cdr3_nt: TGTGCCAGCTCACCTCCCGCTCAAGAGACCCAGTACTTC
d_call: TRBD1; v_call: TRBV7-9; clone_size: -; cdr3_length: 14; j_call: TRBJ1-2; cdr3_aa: CASSQKTGEYGYTF; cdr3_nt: TGTGCCAGCAGCCAGAAGACAGGGGAGTATGGCTACACCTTC
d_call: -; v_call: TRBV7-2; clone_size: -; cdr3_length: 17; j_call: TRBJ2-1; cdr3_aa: CASSSSQRWGAYNEQFF; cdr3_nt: TGTGCCAGCAGCTCGTCCCAGAGGTGGGGGGCATACAATGAGCAGTTCTTC
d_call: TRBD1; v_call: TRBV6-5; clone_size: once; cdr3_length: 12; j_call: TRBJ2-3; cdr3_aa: CAITGEPDTQYF; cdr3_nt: TGTGCCATCACAGGGGAACCAGATACGCAGTATTTT
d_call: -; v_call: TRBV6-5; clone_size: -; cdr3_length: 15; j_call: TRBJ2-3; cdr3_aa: CASSYGGSTTDTQYF; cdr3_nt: TGTGCCAGCAGTTACGGCGGTTCTACCACAGATACGCAGTATTTT
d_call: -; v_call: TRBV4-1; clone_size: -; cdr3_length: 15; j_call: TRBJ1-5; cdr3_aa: CASSQGGVSNQPQHF; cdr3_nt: TGCGCCAGCAGCCAAGGCGGAGTTAGCAATCAGCCCCAGCATTTT
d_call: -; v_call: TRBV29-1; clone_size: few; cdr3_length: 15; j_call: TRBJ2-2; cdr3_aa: CSALTGMANTGELFF; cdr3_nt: TGCAGCGCCCTAACGGGGATGGCGAACACCGGGGAGCTGTTTTTT
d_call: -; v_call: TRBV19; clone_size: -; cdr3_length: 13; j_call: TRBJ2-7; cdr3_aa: CASSIRPLYEQYF; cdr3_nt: TGTGCCAGTAGTATACGGCCGCTCTACGAGCAGTACTTC
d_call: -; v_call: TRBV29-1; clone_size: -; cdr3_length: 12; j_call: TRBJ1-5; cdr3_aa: CSVRDVGQPQHF; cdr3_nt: TGCAGCGTGAGGGACGTGGGTCAGCCCCAGCATTTT
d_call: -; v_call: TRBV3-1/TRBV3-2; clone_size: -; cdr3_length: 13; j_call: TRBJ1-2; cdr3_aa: CASSQALSLAYTF; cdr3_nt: TGTGCCAGCAGCCAAGCTCTCTCGCTCGCCTACACCTTC
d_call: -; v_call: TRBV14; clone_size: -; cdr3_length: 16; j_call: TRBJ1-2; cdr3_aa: CASSQGGYRTNYGYTF; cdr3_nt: TGTGCCAGCAGCCAAGGCGGCTATCGCACAAATTATGGCTACACCTTC
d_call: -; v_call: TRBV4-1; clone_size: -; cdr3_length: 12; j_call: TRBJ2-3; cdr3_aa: CASSLGTDTQYF; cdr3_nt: TGCGCCAGCAGCCTTGGCACAGATACGCAGTATTTT
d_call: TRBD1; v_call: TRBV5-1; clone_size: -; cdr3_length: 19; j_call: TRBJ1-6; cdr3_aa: CASSTRGQGAVSGHSPLHF; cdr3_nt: TGCGCCAGCAGCACCCGAGGACAGGGGGCCGTTTCGGGTCATTCACCCCTCCACTTT
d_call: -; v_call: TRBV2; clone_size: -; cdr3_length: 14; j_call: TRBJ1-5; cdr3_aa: CASSERNSNQPQHF; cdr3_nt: TGTGCCAGCAGTGAAAGGAATAGCAATCAGCCCCAGCATTTT
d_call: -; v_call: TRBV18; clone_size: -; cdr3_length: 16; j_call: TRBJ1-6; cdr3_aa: CASSPPVGGNNSPLHF; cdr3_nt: TGTGCCAGCTCACCACCGGTCGGAGGGAATAATTCACCCCTCCACTTT
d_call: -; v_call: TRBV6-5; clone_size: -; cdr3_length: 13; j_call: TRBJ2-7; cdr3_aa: CASNQQGGYEQYF; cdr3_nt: TGTGCCAGCAACCAGCAGGGGGGCTACGAGCAGTACTTC
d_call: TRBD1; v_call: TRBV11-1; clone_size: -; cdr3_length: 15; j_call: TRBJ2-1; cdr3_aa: CASSLQGTHYNEQFF; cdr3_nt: TGTGCCAGCAGTTTACAGGGGACCCACTACAATGAGCAGTTCTTC
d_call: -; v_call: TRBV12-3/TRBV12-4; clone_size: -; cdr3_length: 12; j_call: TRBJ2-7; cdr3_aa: CASSLEVYEQYF; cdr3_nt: TGTGCCAGCAGTCTAGAGGTCTACGAGCAGTACTTC
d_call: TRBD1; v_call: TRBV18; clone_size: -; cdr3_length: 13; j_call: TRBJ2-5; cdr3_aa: CASSGTGQETQYF; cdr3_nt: TGTGCCAGCTCAGGGACAGGGCAAGAGACCCAGTACTTC
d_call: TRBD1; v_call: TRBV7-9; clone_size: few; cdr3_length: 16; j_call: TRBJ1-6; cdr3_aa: CASSLGTGFYNSPLHF; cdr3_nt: TGTGCCAGCAGCCTGGGGACAGGGTTCTATAATTCACCCCTCCACTTT
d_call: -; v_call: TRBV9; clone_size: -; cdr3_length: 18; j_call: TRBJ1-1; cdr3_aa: CASSVAPYLAEGSTEAFF; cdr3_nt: TGTGCCAGCAGCGTAGCTCCCTACCTGGCTGAGGGGTCCACTGAAGCTTTCTTT
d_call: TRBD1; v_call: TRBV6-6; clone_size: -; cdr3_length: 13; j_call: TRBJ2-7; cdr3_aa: CASSYRGRGEQYF; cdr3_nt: TGTGCCAGCAGTTACAGGGGGCGCGGGGAGCAGTACTTC
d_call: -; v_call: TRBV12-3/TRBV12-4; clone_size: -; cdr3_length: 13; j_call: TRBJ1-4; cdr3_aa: CASSLIQDEKLFF; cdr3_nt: TGTGCCAGCAGTCTAATACAGGATGAAAAACTGTTTTTT
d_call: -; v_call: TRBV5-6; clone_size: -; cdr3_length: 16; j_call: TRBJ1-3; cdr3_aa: CASSRVTGSSGNTIYF; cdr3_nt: TGTGCCAGCAGCAGGGTAACAGGGAGCTCTGGAAACACCATATATTTT
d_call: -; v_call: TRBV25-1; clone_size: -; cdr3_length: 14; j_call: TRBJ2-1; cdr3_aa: CASTPFFPDNEQFF; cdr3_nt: TGTGCCAGCACCCCATTCTTTCCAGACAATGAGCAGTTCTTC
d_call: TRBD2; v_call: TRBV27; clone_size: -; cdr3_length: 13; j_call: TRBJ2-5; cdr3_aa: CASSFWEGETQYF; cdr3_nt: TGTGCCAGCAGTTTTTGGGAGGGGGAGACCCAGTACTTC
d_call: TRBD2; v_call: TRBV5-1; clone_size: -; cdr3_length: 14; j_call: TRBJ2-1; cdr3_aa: CASSLFGTSNEQFF; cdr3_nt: TGCGCCAGCAGCTTGTTCGGGACTAGTAATGAGCAGTTCTTC
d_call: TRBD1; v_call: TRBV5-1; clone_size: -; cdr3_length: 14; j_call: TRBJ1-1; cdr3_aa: CASSSRTGETEAFF; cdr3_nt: TGCGCCAGCTCCAGTAGGACAGGGGAGACTGAAGCTTTCTTT
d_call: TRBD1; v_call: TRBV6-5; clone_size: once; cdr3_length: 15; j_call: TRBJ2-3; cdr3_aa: CASSSAGGSTDTQYF; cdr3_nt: TGTGCCAGCAGTTCCGCAGGGGGTAGCACAGATACGCAGTATTTT